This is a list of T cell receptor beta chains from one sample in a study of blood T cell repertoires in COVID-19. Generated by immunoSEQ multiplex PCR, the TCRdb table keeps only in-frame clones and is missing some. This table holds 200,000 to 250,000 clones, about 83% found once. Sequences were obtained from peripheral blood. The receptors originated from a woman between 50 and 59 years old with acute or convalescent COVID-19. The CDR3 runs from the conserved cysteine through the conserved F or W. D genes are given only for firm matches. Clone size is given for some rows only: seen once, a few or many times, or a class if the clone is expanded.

CASSQREGNLNTQYF | TGTGCCAGTAGTCAACGGGAGGGCAATTTAAATACGCAGTATTTT | NA | TRBJ2-3 | 15 | TRBV19 | TRBD2
CASSDPRGDLSYEQYF | TGTGCCAGCAGTGACCCCCGCGGGGATCTCTCCTACGAGCAGTACTTC | NA | TRBJ2-7 | 16 | TRBV25-1 | NA
CASSRTSGEGGELFF | TGTGCCAGCAGCCGCACTAGCGGGGAGGGCGGGGAGCTGTTTTTT | NA | TRBJ2-2 | 15 | TRBV6-2/TRBV6-3 | TRBD2
CASFEGWRTGELFF | TGTGCCAGCTTTGAGGGATGGCGCACCGGGGAGCTGTTTTTT | NA | TRBJ2-2 | 14 | TRBV2 | NA
CSASAGINYGYTF | TGCAGTGCTAGTGCAGGGATTAACTATGGCTACACCTTC | NA | TRBJ1-2 | 13 | TRBV20-1 | NA
CASSSPGTGMNTEAFF | TGTGCCAGCAGCTCACCCGGGACAGGCATGAACACTGAAGCTTTCTTT | once | TRBJ1-1 | 16 | TRBV7-9 | TRBD1
CASSMGQGDQPQHF | TGTGCCAGTAGTATGGGACAGGGGGATCAGCCCCAGCATTTT | NA | TRBJ1-5 | 14 | TRBV19 | TRBD1
CASTKAGGSYEQYF | TGTGCCAGCACTAAAGCGGGAGGGTCCTACGAGCAGTACTTC | NA | TRBJ2-7 | 14 | TRBV25-1 | TRBD2
CASSQEARFNYGYTF | TGCGCCAGCAGCCAAGAAGCACGGTTTAACTATGGCTACACCTTC | once | TRBJ1-2 | 15 | TRBV4-3 | NA
CASSLDGGAIEETQYF | TGCGCCAGCAGCTTAGACGGGGGGGCCATTGAGGAGACCCAGTACTTC | NA | TRBJ2-5 | 16 | TRBV5-1 | TRBD2